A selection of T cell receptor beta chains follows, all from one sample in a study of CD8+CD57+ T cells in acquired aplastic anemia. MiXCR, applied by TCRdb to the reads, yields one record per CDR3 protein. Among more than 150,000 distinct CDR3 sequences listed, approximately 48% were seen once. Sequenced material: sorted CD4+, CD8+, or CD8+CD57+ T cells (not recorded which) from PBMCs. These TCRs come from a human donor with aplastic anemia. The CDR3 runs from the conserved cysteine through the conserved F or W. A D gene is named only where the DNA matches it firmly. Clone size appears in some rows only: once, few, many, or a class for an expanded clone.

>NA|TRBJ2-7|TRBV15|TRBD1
TGTGCCACCAGCAGCACCGGGACAGTCAACGAGCAGTACTTC
CATSSTGTVNEQYF
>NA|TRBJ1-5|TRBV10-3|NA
TGTGCCATCAGTGATTCGGGTCCGGAGGGCAATCAGCCCCAGCATTTT
CAISDSGPEGNQPQHF
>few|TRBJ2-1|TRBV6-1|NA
TGTGCCAGCAGTCGACGGACCTACAATGAGCAGTTCTTC
CASSRRTYNEQFF
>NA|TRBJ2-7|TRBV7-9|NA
TGTGCCAGCAGCACCGGACAGTACGAGCAGTACTTC
CASSTGQYEQYF
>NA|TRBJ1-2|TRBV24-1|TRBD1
TGTGCCACCAGCGACTCTTGGCAGGGGGCAGGTGGCTACACCTTC
CATSDSWQGAGGYTF
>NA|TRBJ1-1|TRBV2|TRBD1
TGTGCCAGCACCGAAGACAGGGGCACTGAAGCTTTCTTT
CASTEDRGTEAFF
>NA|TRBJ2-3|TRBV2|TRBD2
TGTGCCAGCAGGATGGGACTAGCGGGGGGCGGACATACGCAGTATTTT
CASRMGLAGGGHTQYF
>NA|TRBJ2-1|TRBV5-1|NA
TGCGCCAGCAGCTTGAGGGGGACCCGACGGACCGAAAATTCCTACAATGAGCAGTTCTTC
CASSLRGTRRTENSYNEQFF
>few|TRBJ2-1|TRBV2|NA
TGTGCCAGCTCCCAGGGACTGAGCGGGACAGATGAGCAGTTCTTC
CASSQGLSGTDEQFF
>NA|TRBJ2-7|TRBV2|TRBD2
TGTGCCAGCGGCAAAGGGTTGGGGGGGTACGAGCAGTACTTC
CASGKGLGGYEQYF
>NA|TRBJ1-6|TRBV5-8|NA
TGTGCCAGCAGCTCCGGACGGGGTCTAATACCACCCCTCCACTTT
CASSSGRGLIPPLHF
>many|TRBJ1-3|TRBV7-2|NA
TGTGCCAGCGGGATGGGGGGGCCGGGTGGAAACACCATATATTTT
CASGMGGPGGNTIYF
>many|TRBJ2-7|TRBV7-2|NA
TGTGCCAGCAGCAAGAGGGGGGCGAGCTCCTACGAGCAGTACTTC
CASSKRGASSYEQYF
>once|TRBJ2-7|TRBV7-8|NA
TGTGCCAGCAGACCCCCTAAGGGGGAGCAGTACTTC
CASRPPKGEQYF
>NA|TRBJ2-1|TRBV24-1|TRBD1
TGTGCCACCAGTGAATCCTCGGGACAGGGTGATGATGAGCAGTTCTTC
CATSESSGQGDDEQFF
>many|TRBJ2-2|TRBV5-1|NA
TGCGCCAGCAGCTTGGCGGGAGACACCGGGGAGCTGTTTTTT
CASSLAGDTGELFF
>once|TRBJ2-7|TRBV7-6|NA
TGTGCCAGCAGCTTCCTTCACGAGCAGTACTTC
CASSFLHEQYF
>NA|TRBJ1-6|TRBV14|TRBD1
TGTGCCAGCAGCCAAGGTCGGTCTCAGGGGGCTCACTATAATTCACCCCTCCACTTT
CASSQGRSQGAHYNSPLHF
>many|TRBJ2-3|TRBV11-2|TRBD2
TGTGCCAGCAGCATTTGGACTAGTAGCACAGATACGCAGTATTTT
CASSIWTSSTDTQYF
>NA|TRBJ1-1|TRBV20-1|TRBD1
TGCAGTGCTAGAACATCAAGGGGGCTCGTCACTGAAGCTTTCTTT
CSARTSRGLVTEAFF
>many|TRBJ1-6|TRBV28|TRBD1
TGTGCCAGCCTCGGACAGGGTTTCTCACCCCTCCACTTT
CASLGQGFSPLHF
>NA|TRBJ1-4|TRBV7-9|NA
TGTGCCAGCAGCCCTAGTAAGGAAAAACTGTTTTTT
CASSPSKEKLFF
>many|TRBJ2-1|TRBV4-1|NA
TGCGCCAGCAGCCAAGATCTGGCGGGGAGCTACAATGAGCAGTTCTTC
CASSQDLAGSYNEQFF
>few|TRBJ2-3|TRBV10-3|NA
TGTGCCATCAGAAGCGGTTCCACAGATACGCAGTATTTT
CAIRSGSTDTQYF
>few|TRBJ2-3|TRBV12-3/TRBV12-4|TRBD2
TGTGCCAGCAGTTTTGGTTTGGGGACTAGCGGGAGTACGCAGTATTTT
CASSFGLGTSGSTQYF
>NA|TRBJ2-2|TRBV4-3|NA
TGCGCCAGCAGCCAAGATCCGCAGGGTCCAATCACCGGGGAGCTGTTTTTT
CASSQDPQGPITGELFF
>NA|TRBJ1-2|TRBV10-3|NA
TGTGCCATCAGTGAGTCAATGGACACCAGCCTCTATGGCTACACCTTC
CAISESMDTSLYGYTF
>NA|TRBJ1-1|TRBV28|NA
TGTGCCAGCAGTTTAGGCAGGCCGAATGAAGCTTTCTTT
CASSLGRPNEAFF
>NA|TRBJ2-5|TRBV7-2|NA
TGTGCCAGCAGCCCCGGGCCACAAGAGACCCAGTACTTC
CASSPGPQETQYF
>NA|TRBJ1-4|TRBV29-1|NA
TGCAGCGTTGCGGAGGGAACTAATGAAAAACTGTTTTTT
CSVAEGTNEKLFF
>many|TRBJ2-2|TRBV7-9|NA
TGTGCCAGCAGCTTAGAAGGAGTAACTAGTCCAAACACCGGGGAGCTGTTTTTT
CASSLEGVTSPNTGELFF
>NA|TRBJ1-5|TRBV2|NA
TGTGCCAGCAGTGAAGCGCAATGGCCCCAGCATTTT
CASSEAQWPQHF
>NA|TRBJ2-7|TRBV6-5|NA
TGTGCCAGCAGTTCGGACGGAGCCTACGAGCAGTACTTC
CASSSDGAYEQYF
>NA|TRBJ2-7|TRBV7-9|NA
TGTGCCAGCAGCTTAGCGGGAGGACTCTCCTACGAGCAGTACTTC
CASSLAGGLSYEQYF
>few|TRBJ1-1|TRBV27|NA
TGTGCCAGCAGTTTATCTCAGCCAGGGAACACTGAAGCTTTCTTT
CASSLSQPGNTEAFF